A selection of T cell receptor beta chains follows, all from one sample in a study of shared clonotypes between healthy human individuals. Sequencing used immunoSEQ multiplex PCR; TCRdb keeps in-frame clones, though not all of them. In the table there are about 1,500,000 clones, over 95% of which are singletons. Material for sequencing was naive CD4+ T cells sorted from blood. All receptors come from a man younger than 45 in good health. Both conserved end residues are part of each CDR3. D genes are given only for firm matches. Some rows have no size entry. The others give once, few or many, or a class for an expanded clone.

abundance	v_gene	d_gene	j_gene	CDR3aa	CDR3nt
-	TRBV5-1	TRBD2	TRBJ2-7	CASSLAAGGSEQYF	TGCGCCAGCAGCTTGGCAGCGGGAGGTTCCGAGCAGTACTTC
-	TRBV10-1	TRBD2	TRBJ2-3	CAQLGREENDTDTQYF	TGCGCCCAATTGGGGCGGGAGGAAAACGACACAGATACGCAGTATTTT
-	TRBV7-8	TRBD1	TRBJ2-7	CASSLRQGFYEQYF	TGTGCCAGCAGCTTAAGACAGGGATTTTACGAGCAGTACTTC
-	TRBV18	-	TRBJ2-3	CASSPRLGSTDTQYF	TGTGCCAGCTCACCACGGTTGGGGAGCACAGATACGCAGTATTTT
-	TRBV6-5	TRBD2	TRBJ2-3	CASRTLAGGPNTQYF	TGTGCCAGCAGAACACTAGCGGGAGGGCCGAATACGCAGTATTTT
-	TRBV15	-	TRBJ2-5	CATSREQGLGGQYF	TGTGCCACCAGCAGAGAACAGGGATTAGGGGGCCAGTACTTC
once	TRBV7-9	-	TRBJ2-1	CASSPFNEQFF	TGTGCCAGCAGCCCGTTCAATGAGCAGTTCTTC
-	TRBV29-1	TRBD2	TRBJ2-3	CSVEGSSGKQSSTDTQYF	TGCAGCGTTGAAGGGTCCAGCGGGAAACAATCTAGCACAGATACGCAGTATTTT
-	TRBV9	-	TRBJ2-7	CASSVDGQRYEQYF	TGTGCCAGCAGCGTAGACGGTCAGCGCTACGAGCAGTACTTC
-	TRBV19	-	TRBJ1-5	CASSIVWGPQPQHF	TGTGCCAGTAGTATTGTATGGGGGCCTCAGCCCCAGCATTTT
-	TRBV7-3	TRBD1	TRBJ2-5	CASSSDRGGETQYF	TGTGCCAGCAGCTCGGACAGGGGCGGCGAGACCCAGTACTTC
-	TRBV10-3	TRBD2	TRBJ2-2	CAIRGLAGGGELFF	TGTGCCATCAGAGGACTAGCGGGAGGTGGGGAGCTGTTTTTT
-	TRBV9	-	TRBJ2-5	CASSADRGGRAGTQYF	TGTGCCAGCAGCGCGGACAGGGGCGGGAGGGCCGGTACCCAGTACTTC
-	TRBV19	-	TRBJ2-1	CASSEVISGYNEQFF	TGTGCCAGTAGTGAGGTAATCTCCGGGTACAATGAGCAGTTCTTC
-	TRBV30	TRBD2	TRBJ2-7	CAWGRAGAFSYEQYF	TGTGCCTGGGGGAGGGCGGGAGCTTTTTCCTACGAGCAGTACTTC
-	TRBV7-9	-	TRBJ1-4	CASASGGFGEKLFF	TGTGCCAGCGCCTCTGGGGGGTTCGGTGAAAAACTGTTTTTT
once	TRBV19	-	TRBJ2-3	CASSRTGGDTDTQYF	TGTGCCAGTAGTAGGACAGGCGGGGACACAGATACGCAGTATTTT
-	TRBV7-9	-	TRBJ2-3	CASSFSGSPGSDTQYF	TGTGCCAGCAGCTTTAGCGGCAGCCCCGGGTCAGATACGCAGTATTTT
-	TRBV5-1	-	TRBJ1-4	CASSLAQVGEKLFF	TGCGCCAGCAGCTTGGCTCAGGTTGGCGAAAAACTGTTTTTT
-	TRBV27	-	TRBJ1-2	CASSLLGGFAGSYTF	TGTGCCAGCAGTTTACTGGGGGGTTTTGCAGGATCCTACACCTTC
few	TRBV4-1	TRBD1	TRBJ2-3	CASSQEDRLDTQYF	TGCGCCAGCAGCCAAGAGGACAGGCTGGATACGCAGTATTTT
-	TRBV5-1	TRBD2	TRBJ2-3	CASSLQLAGFTTDTQYF	TGCGCCAGCAGCTTGCAACTAGCGGGGTTCACCACAGATACGCAGTATTTT
-	TRBV7-9	TRBD1	TRBJ2-7	CASSYGQGPYEQYF	TGTGCCAGCAGCTATGGACAGGGGCCCTACGAGCAGTACTTC
-	TRBV7-9	TRBD1	TRBJ2-3	CASSLVLRLGQNTDTQYF	TGTGCCAGCAGCTTAGTACTCCGTTTGGGACAGAACACAGATACGCAGTATTTT
-	TRBV29-1	-	TRBJ1-1	CSVEGPFGAEAFF	TGCAGCGTTGAAGGGCCTTTTGGGGCTGAAGCTTTCTTT
-	TRBV5-4	-	TRBJ2-5	CASSGGVAGETQYF	TGTGCCAGCAGCGGCGGGGTTGCGGGGGAGACCCAGTACTTC
-	TRBV19	TRBD1	TRBJ2-5	CASSIQGAGETQYF	TGTGCCAGTAGTATCCAGGGGGCAGGGGAGACCCAGTACTTC
once	TRBV28	-	TRBJ2-7	CASSPATKGPFEQYF	TGTGCCAGCAGCCCCGCCACGAAGGGCCCGTTCGAGCAGTACTTC
-	TRBV2	-	TRBJ2-5	CASARPETQYF	TGTGCCAGCGCGAGGCCGGAGACCCAGTACTTC
-	TRBV4-3	-	TRBJ2-1	CASSQTPNEQFF	TGCGCCAGCAGCCAGACACCCAATGAGCAGTTCTTC
-	TRBV2	TRBD1	TRBJ2-3	CASRGRGGLLDTQYF	TGTGCCAGCAGGGGGAGAGGGGGCTTACTAGATACGCAGTATTTT
-	TRBV28	-	TRBJ1-5	CASSSPTGLNQPQHF	TGTGCCAGCAGTTCGCCGACAGGCCTCAATCAGCCCCAGCATTTT
-	TRBV7-9	TRBD1	TRBJ1-3	CASSLLRLTGGSGNTIYF	TGTGCCAGCAGCTTACTCCGTTTGACAGGGGGCTCTGGAAACACCATATATTTT
-	TRBV28	TRBD2	TRBJ2-1	CASSPGRDSYNEQFF	TGTGCCAGCAGTCCGGGGAGGGACTCCTACAATGAGCAGTTCTTC
-	TRBV5-1	TRBD2	TRBJ2-7	CASRRSLVAGVAVGYEQYF	TGCGCCAGCAGACGAAGCCTGGTAGCGGGAGTAGCAGTCGGCTACGAGCAGTACTTC
-	TRBV5-6	-	TRBJ1-3	CASSLVGQPRNTIYF	TGTGCCAGCAGCTTGGTAGGACAGCCCAGAAACACCATATATTTT
-	TRBV10-3	-	TRBJ1-4	CAISWGLATNEKLFF	TGTGCCATCAGTTGGGGTCTTGCAACTAATGAAAAACTGTTTTTT
-	TRBV12-2	-	TRBJ1-3	CASRPRLCDGNTIYF	TGTGCAAGTCGCCCACGCTTATGCGACGGAAACACCATATATTTT
-	TRBV10-3	TRBD2	TRBJ2-1	CAITNLWTGGYNEQFF	TGTGCCATCACCAACCTTTGGACCGGGGGGTACAATGAGCAGTTCTTC
-	TRBV6-5	-	TRBJ2-7	CASRTYYEQYF	TGTGCCAGCAGGACATACTACGAGCAGTACTTC
once	TRBV5-6	TRBD1	TRBJ2-1	CASSYRDRPNEQFF	TGTGCCAGCAGCTACCGGGACAGGCCCAATGAGCAGTTCTTC
-	TRBV28	-	TRBJ1-2	CASSYPSRYGYTF	TGTGCCAGCAGTTATCCGTCTCGGTATGGCTACACCTTC
-	TRBV9	-	TRBJ1-1	CASSVGRGFLAEAFF	TGTGCCAGCAGCGTAGGGAGGGGATTCCTGGCCGAAGCTTTCTTT
-	TRBV6-1	-	TRBJ1-5	CASSEGRGLDNQPQHF	TGTGCCAGCAGTGAAGGTCGGGGGCTGGACAATCAGCCCCAGCATTTT